The rows below give T cell receptor beta chains drawn from one sample of a study of regulatory T cells in long-lasting Graves disease. MiXCR was run by TCRdb on the multiplex PCR reads, yielding one entry per CDR3 protein. The sample carries approximately 230,000 distinct CDR3 sequences, approximately 20% recorded once. This specimen consisted of peripheral blood mononuclear cells (PBMCs), obtained at new diagnosis, from a patient treated with antithyroid drugs. The receptors here all came from a female donor with Graves disease. CDR3s include the opening cysteine and the closing phenylalanine or tryptophan. A D gene is named only where the DNA matches it firmly. A row's size may be missing; if present it is once, few, many or a size class.

J | D | size | V | DNA | CDR3
TRBJ2-1 | TRBD1 | many | TRBV19 | TGTGCCAGTACCCTAGGACAGGGGGCGGCCAATGAGCAGTTCTTC | CASTLGQGAANEQFF
TRBJ2-2 | TRBD2 | . | TRBV7-2 | TGTGCCAGCAGCTTAGGCGGACTAGCTAGCACCGGGGAGCTGTGTTTT | CASSLGGLASTGELCF
TRBJ2-7 | TRBD2 | many | TRBV28 | TGTGCCAGCAGTTTGTTTCGACTAGCCGGGGACTACGAGCAGTACTTC | CASSLFRLAGDYEQYF
TRBJ2-3 | . | many | TRBV3-1 | TGTGCCAGCAGCCAACTCGCAGATACGCAGTATTTT | CASSQLADTQYF
TRBJ1-2 | . | many | TRBV7-2 | TGTGCCAGCAGCTTAGATGTCGGAGGGGCTGATGGCTACACCTTC | CASSLDVGGADGYTF
TRBJ2-7 | TRBD2 | many | TRBV20-1 | TGCAGTGGTACGCGGGGGGGGAGAACGCAATACGAGCAGTACTTC | CSGTRGGRTQYEQYF
TRBJ1-1 | TRBD1 | few | TRBV5-5 | TGTGCCAGCAGCGTCTCGACAGGGAGAAACACTGAAGCTTTCTTT | CASSVSTGRNTEAFF
TRBJ2-7 | . | . | TRBV27 | TGTGCCAGCAGTTTATACGGCCCCTACGAGCAGTACTTC | CASSLYGPYEQYF
TRBJ2-7 | TRBD2 | . | TRBV7-2 | TGTGCCAGCAGCTCGGGACTAGCGGGAGACCTCTCCTACGAGCAGTACTTC | CASSSGLAGDLSYEQYF
TRBJ2-5 | . | many | TRBV15 | TGTGCCACCAGCAGGGAAAAGTACCAAGAGACCCAGTACTTC | CATSREKYQETQYF
TRBJ2-5 | TRBD2 | . | TRBV7-8 | TGTGCCAGCAGCCCCAGGACTAGGCGGGAGACCCAGTACTTC | CASSPRTRRETQYF
TRBJ2-5 | TRBD2 | . | TRBV9 | TGTGCCAGCAGCGTAGAGGGGACTAGCGGGAGGGCCGGGACAGGGCAAAAAGAGACCCAGTACTTC | CASSVEGTSGRAGTGQKETQYF
TRBJ1-4 | TRBD1 | few | TRBV7-2 | TGTGCCAGTGGCCGGGACAGGGAGGAAAAACTGTTTTTT | CASGRDREEKLFF
TRBJ2-2 | . | many | TRBV30 | TGTGCCTGGAGACTAACAGCGAACACCGGGGAGCTGTTTTTT | CAWRLTANTGELFF
TRBJ1-5 | TRBD1 | many | TRBV10-3 | TGTGCCATCGCTGCACAGGGGCCTAATCAGCCCCAGCATTTT | CAIAAQGPNQPQHF
TRBJ2-3 | . | many | TRBV18 | TGTGCCAGCTCACCTGCGGCCTCGGCAGGCACAGATACGCAGTATTTT | CASSPAASAGTDTQYF
TRBJ1-1 | . | many | TRBV7-9 | TGTGCCAGCAGCTTAGCGGCAGACTATGAAGCTTTCTTT | CASSLAADYEAFF
TRBJ1-2 | TRBD1 | many | TRBV2 | TGTGCCAGCAGTTTGACAGGGGGGTTGGGCTACACCTTC | CASSLTGGLGYTF
TRBJ1-2 | . | many | TRBV12-3/TRBV12-4 | TGTGCCAGCAGTCTATCGGGACATACCCCGATTGGCTACACCTTC | CASSLSGHTPIGYTF
TRBJ1-2 | . | many | TRBV6-1 | TGTGCCAGCAGTGAAGCTGGACAGCAATATGGCTACACCTTC | CASSEAGQQYGYTF
TRBJ2-2 | TRBD2 | many | TRBV5-5 | TGTGCCAGCAGCTCCGCACTGTGGCGGGAGGGCCTATGGAATGCCGGGGAGCTGTTTTTT | CASSSALWREGLWNAGELFF
TRBJ2-7 | . | . | TRBV4-1 | TGCGCCAGCAGCCTCCAGGATCACTCCTACGAGCAGTACTTC | CASSLQDHSYEQYF
TRBJ2-1 | TRBD2 | many | TRBV6-5 | TGTGCCAGCAGTTACTCCACTAGCGGGTACAATGAGCAGTTCTTC | CASSYSTSGYNEQFF
TRBJ2-3 | . | . | TRBV20-1 | TGCAGTGCTAAAATTACGGGGAGAGGAGATACGCAGTATTTT | CSAKITGRGDTQYF
TRBJ1-1 | . | many | TRBV30 | TGTGCCTGGAGTTCGAGGGGAGGTAACACTGAAGCTTTCTTT | CAWSSRGGNTEAFF
TRBJ1-3 | . | many | TRBV30 | TGTGCCTGGAGTGTAAGCTGGAGCTCTGGAAACACCATATATTTT | CAWSVSWSSGNTIYF
TRBJ2-2 | TRBD2 | . | TRBV2 | TGTGCCAGTGGACTAGCGGGAGAGAACACCGGGGAGCTGTTTTTT | CASGLAGENTGELFF
TRBJ2-1 | . | . | TRBV27 | TGTGCCAGCAGCTTAGCGTGGAATGAGCAGTTCTTC | CASSLAWNEQFF
TRBJ2-1 | TRBD2 | . | TRBV2 | TGTGCCAGCAGTTCGACTAGCGGGAGAATCAATGAGCAGTTCTTC | CASSSTSGRINEQFF
TRBJ2-7 | TRBD2 | many | TRBV2 | TGTGCCAGCAGCGGGACTAGCGGGAGGGCCGGGTACGAGCAGTACTTC | CASSGTSGRAGYEQYF
TRBJ2-5 | . | many | TRBV20-1 | TGCAGTGCTAGAACTCTTTCAGGGGATCAAGAGACCCAGTACTTC | CSARTLSGDQETQYF
TRBJ2-6 | . | many | TRBV2 | TGTGCCAGCAGCCCCCAATCTGGGGCCAACGTCCTGACTTTC | CASSPQSGANVLTF
TRBJ2-7 | TRBD2 | . | TRBV13 | TGTGCCAGCAGCGTAGAGGGGACTAGCGGGAGTACCTACGAGCAGTACTTC | CASSVEGTSGSTYEQYF
TRBJ1-4 | . | . | TRBV6-2/TRBV6-3 | TGTGCCAGCAGTCAAAGGATGGGGGGGGACGGAGAAAAACTGTTTTTT | CASSQRMGGDGEKLFF